Below are 28 T cell receptor beta chains sequenced from a single sample in a study of T-cell reconstitution after alpha-beta-depleted transplantation in children. Unique molecular identifiers were built into the TCRbeta library. TCRdb reprocessed the PCR reads with MiXCR, giving one entry per CDR3 protein. The sample includes some 350,000 distinct CDR3 sequences, about 9.4% of them seen just once. The sequencing used PBMCs from the stem cell graft donor, collected from the stem cell graft. These receptors all come from a human donor who donated a stem cell graft to a child with acute lymphoblastic leukemia.

This clonotype has a handful of counts. CDR3 loop: CASSQGFRGRGGETQYF. The CDR3 nucleotides read TGCGCCAGCAGCCAAGGTTTTCGAGGCAGGGGTGGAGAGACCCAGTACTTC. This sequence joins TRBV4-3 and TRBJ2-5; tentative D call: TRBD1 (6 bases). CDR1 LGHNA and CDR2 YSLEER come from the germline V gene. V was trimmed by 1 base and J by 4 bases, leaving 19 bases between them. The CDR3 runs to 17 residues.

This chain connects TRBV21-1 to TRBJ2-2; no check of the table's D call, TRBD2, against the DNA was made. TRBV21-1 is classified as a pseudogene. The CDR3 spans 16 residues. This CDR3 reads CASSKERDLERGELFF. For the CDR3, the DNA is TGTGCCAGCAGCAAAGAGAGGGATTTAGAGAGGGGGGAGCTGTTTTTT.

This clonotype was observed a handful of times. The rearrangement links TRBV29-1 to TRBJ1-1; D gene ambiguous. Germline-derived CDR1 and CDR2 are SQVTM and ANQGSEA. The CDR3 runs 12 residues. Trimming left V 4 bases short and J 0 bases short, with 6 bases between. The CDR3 DNA reads as TGCAGCGTTGGGTCGCTGAACACTGAAGCTTTCTTT. It translates to CSVGSLNTEAFF. Combining the CDR3 with reference TRBV29-1 and TRBJ1-1 gives the whole variable domain SAVISQKPSRDICQRGTSLTIQCQVDSQVTMMFWYRQQPGQSLTLIATANQGSEATYESGFVIDKFPISRPNLTFSTLTVSNMSPEDSSIYLCSVGSLNTEAFFGQGTRLTVV.

This clonotype was seen repeatedly, ten times or more. The chain combines TRBV29-1 with TRBJ2-7, with 9 positions matching TRBD2. V dropped 6 bases and J dropped 7; count of bases not matched to a gene: 13. The CDR3 length is 14 residues. Germline CDR1 is SQVTM and CDR2 is ANQGSEA. Written as DNA, the CDR3 is TGCAGCGTCCGGAGTAGCGGGAGTACCAGAGAGCAGTACTTC. It is translated as CSVRSSGSTREQYF.

This clonotype was recorded a few times. The chain uses TRBV20-1 and TRBJ1-4; D is possibly TRBD1 (5 bases). In germline, CDR1 is DFQATT, CDR2 SNEGSKA (reference sequence). The CDR3 covers 13 residues. The V and J ends lost 6 bases and 5 bases respectively, with 13 bases between them. CDR3 nucleotide sequence: TGCAGTGCGAGCGGGGGAGTCAATGAAAAACTGTTTTTT. Protein sequence: CSASGGVNEKLFF.

This chain connects TRBV28 to TRBJ2-1, with 9 nucleotides matching TRBD2. This CDR3 is built from 16 residues. Losses at the gene ends were 6 bases for V and 9 bases for J; bases not matched to a gene: 15. Germline V CDR1 and CDR2: MDHEN, SYDVKM. The CDR3 bases are TGTGCCAGCAGCCCTTTGGGACTAGCAGAGGGTAGTGAGCAGTTCTTC. Its translation: CASSPLGLAEGSEQFF.

Ten or more counts support this clonotype. The chain carries TRBV28 and TRBJ2-3; D is perhaps TRBD1 or TRBD2 (5 bases each). Germline CDR1 reads MDHEN; CDR2 reads SYDVKM. V lost 2 bases, J lost 8 bases, and 11 bases lay in between. The CDR3 is 13 amino acids. The CDR3 here is CASSLGGSATQYF. The CDR3 region has the DNA TGTGCCAGCAGTTTAGGGGGTAGTGCTACGCAGTATTTT.

The chain employs TRBV6-5 and TRBJ1-5; 10 bases are a match to TRBD1. The CDR3 sequence is 16 residues long. Germline V lookup: CDR1 MNHEY, CDR2 SVGAGI. The J segment lost 3 bases and the V segment lost 0 bases, leaving 2 bases of the junction unmatched. CDR3 in amino acids: CASSYSTGGINQPQHF. CDR3 bases: TGTGCCAGCAGTTACTCGACAGGGGGCATCAATCAGCCCCAGCATTTT.

This clonotype appeared a few times. The chain is built from TRBV7-6 and TRBJ1-1; D is possibly TRBD1 (5 bases). This CDR3 region has 15 residues. V shed 4 bases and J shed 1 base, with 13 bases lying between them. Per the germline V gene, CDR1 is SGHVS and CDR2 is FNYEAQ. The CDR3 DNA is TGTGCCAGCAGCTCACGGGATCAGGGGAACACTGAAGCTTTCTTT. Translation: CASSSRDQGNTEAFF. Looking up the rest from reference TRBV7-6 and TRBJ1-1 gives the full variable domain: GAGVSQSPRYKVTKRGQDVALRCDPISGHVSLYWYRQALGQGPEFLTYFNYEAQQDKSGLPNDRFSAERPEGSISTLTIQRTEQRDSAMYRCASSSRDQGNTEAFFGQGTRLTVV.

This clonotype was observed a few times. This chain joins TRBV5-1 and TRBJ2-5; D remains unclear. CDR3 length equals 14 residues. V lost 2 bases, J lost 3 bases, and 11 bases lay in between. Germline CDR1 SGHRS, CDR2 YFSETQ. Here the CDR3 reads CASSLVLNEETQYF. The CDR3 bases are TGCGCCAGCAGCTTAGTACTGAATGAAGAGACCCAGTACTTC.

Ten or more counts support this clonotype. The V and J genes are TRBV6-5 and TRBJ2-1, with a possible D match to TRBD1 (6 bases). The V and J ends lost 5 bases and 10 bases respectively, with 9 bases between them. The CDR3 runs 11 residues. Looked up from germline, CDR1 is MNHEY and CDR2 is SVGAGI. The chain's CDR3 is CASSRGQEQFF. CDR3 nucleotides: TGTGCCAGCAGTCGCGGACAGGAGCAGTTCTTC.

This clonotype showed up many times. This rearrangement joins TRBV10-3 to TRBJ2-3; 8 positions agree with TRBD2. The trim removed 0 bases at V and 0 bases at J, leaving 8 bases unmatched. CDR1 and CDR2 (germline): ENHRY, SYGVKD. CDR3 size: 18 residues. Here the CDR3 DNA reads TGTGCCATCAGTGAGTCCGGTCTAGCGGGCGCTAGCACAGATACGCAGTATTTT. Protein sequence: CAISESGLAGASTDTQYF.

This clonotype was counted only a few times. The gene calls are TRBV12-3 or TRBV12-4 and TRBJ2-5; D gene ambiguous. Trimming left V 3 bases short and J 5 bases short, with 10 bases between. The CDR3 is 13 amino acids. The CDR3 bases are TGTGCCAGCAGTTTCGACACGAGGGAGACCCAGTACTTC. This gives the protein CASSFDTRETQYF.

This clonotype was recorded a few times. The rearrangement joins TRBV3-1 to TRBJ2-3, with 10 bases fitting TRBD2. V dropped 1 base and J dropped 6; count of bases not matched to a gene: 16. Germline CDR1 LGHDT, CDR2 YNNKEL (reference sequence). The CDR3 runs 19 residues. The DNA of the CDR3 is TGTGCCAGCAGCCAAGGAGAAGCACGGAGCGGGAGGGCCGGGGATACGCAGTATTTT. Protein: CASSQGEARSGRAGDTQYF.

The J gene is TRBJ2-1, the V gene TRBV29-1; unclear D gene. Trimming removed 7 bases from V and 7 bases from J, with 11 bases in between. This CDR3 spans 11 amino acids. CDR1 and CDR2 (germline): SQVTM, ANQGSEA. As DNA, the CDR3 is TGCAGCGCGGCCCAAAATAATGAGCAGTTCTTC. Its protein is CSAAQNNEQFF.

The table lists this clonotype with a few counts. This chain connects TRBV15 to TRBJ1-5, with D perhaps TRBD1 (5 bases). CDR1 and CDR2 from the germline V gene are LNHNV and YYDKDF (reference sequence). This CDR3 is 16 amino acids long. Trimming removed 0 bases at V and 0 bases at J, with 9 bases between. In DNA, the CDR3 is TGTGCCACCAGCAGAGAGACAGCCATTAGCAATCAGCCCCAGCATTTT. Its translation is CATSRETAISNQPQHF.

This clonotype was recorded a few times. The chain is built from TRBV12-3 or TRBV12-4 and TRBJ2-1, with TRBD2 matching over 12 bases. V was pared by 7 bases and J by 7 bases, with 14 bases of the junction left unmatched. The CDR3 runs to 17 residues. CDR3 coding DNA: TGTGCCAGCACTCCCGGCGCGACTAGCGGGAGTCTTAATGAGCAGTTCTTC. The encoded protein is CASTPGATSGSLNEQFF.

This clonotype has a count of ten or more. This chain connects TRBV10-3 to TRBJ2-7, with D perhaps matching TRBD2 (6 bases). CDR1 is ENHRY, CDR2 SYGVKD, per germline. CDR3 length: 15 residues. The V end was cut by 0 bases, the J end by 3 bases, with 12 bases between. The CDR3 DNA is TGTGCCATCAGTGAGTCAGCGGGTAAAAACTACGAGCAGTACTTC. Protein: CAISESAGKNYEQYF.

This rearrangement joins TRBV3-1 to TRBJ1-2; no reliable D call. Germline loops: CDR1 LGHDT, CDR2 YNNKEL (reference sequence). This CDR3 is 15 amino acids long. The ends were cut back, 3 bases at V and 5 bases at J, with 16 bases in the middle. CDR3 DNA sequence: TGTGCCAGCAGCCAGGCTGCTTCGACTGGATATGGCTACACCTTC. As protein: CASSQAASTGYGYTF.

This clonotype was counted a few times. The genes are TRBV7-8 and TRBJ2-7; D is unclear. The CDR3 consists of 15 residues. V was cut by 5 bases and J by 0 bases, with 14 bases left in between. Per germline, CDR1 SGHVS and CDR2 FQNEAQ. CDR3 loop: CASSLGNSPSYEQYF. CDR3 DNA sequence: TGTGCCAGCAGCCTAGGGAACAGTCCCTCCTACGAGCAGTACTTC.

This chain uses TRBV7-9 with TRBJ2-4; D is unresolved. V was clipped by 5 bases and J by 0 bases, with 14 bases between them. CDR3 length equals 16 residues. The germline V gene encodes CDR1 SEHNR and CDR2 FQNEAQ (reference sequence). The CDR3 nucleotides are TGTGCCAGCAGCCCCCCTGGCGACCCAGCCAAAAACATTCAGTACTTC. This encodes CASSPPGDPAKNIQYF.

This clonotype was recorded at least ten times. The V gene is TRBV14, the J gene TRBJ1-6; a weak D match, TRBD1 (6 bases). Germline V gene lookup returns CDR1 SGHDN and CDR2 FVKESK. V was pared by 4 bases and J by 8 bases, with 15 bases between. CDR3 length: 15 residues. CDR3 bases: TGTGCCAGCAGCCTTACCCAGGGGAGGTATTCACCCCTCCACTTT. Translating gives CASSLTQGRYSPLHF.

This clonotype was picked up a small number of times. The chain joins TRBV28 to TRBJ2-1; 8 bases match TRBD1. The V gene end was trimmed by 8 bases and the J gene end by 0 bases; junction bases not matched to a gene: 6. This CDR3 contains 15 residues. Looked up from germline, CDR1 is MDHEN and CDR2 is SYDVKM. CDR3 sequence reads: CASGETGGSYNEQFF. The DNA for the CDR3 is TGTGCCAGCGGCGAAACAGGGGGCTCCTACAATGAGCAGTTCTTC. The full variable domain, completed using reference TRBV28 and TRBJ2-1, is DVKVTQSSRYLVKRTGEKVFLECVQDMDHENMFWYRQDPGLGLRLIYFSYDVKMKEKGDIPEGYSVSREKKERFSLILESASTNQTSMYLCASGETGGSYNEQFFGPGTRLTVL.

This clonotype has just a few counts. The V call is TRBV7-9, the J call TRBJ1-2; D possibly corresponds to TRBD1 (6 bases). Trimming cost V 2 bases and J 4 bases, with 11 bases left between them. The germline CDR1 and CDR2 sequences are SEHNR and FQNEAQ (reference sequence). The CDR3 contains 14 residues. CDR3 coding DNA: TGTGCCAGCAGCTTAAGCGGACAGCTCTATGGCTACACCTTC. Amino acids: CASSLSGQLYGYTF.

This clonotype was seen a handful of times. The chain carries TRBV12-3 or TRBV12-4 and TRBJ1-1; D is unresolved. V dropped 1 base and J dropped 6 bases, with 9 bases sitting between them. The CDR3 is 13 residues long. The CDR3 DNA sequence: TGTGCCAGCAGTTTAGTTCGTGGGGCTGAAGCTTTCTTT. Translation gives CASSLVRGAEAFF.

This clonotype was seen ten or more times. The chain recombines TRBV7-9 with TRBJ1-4; D is perhaps TRBD1 (5 bases). Deletions cut 2 bases from V and 0 bases from J, with 10 bases between. There are 16 residues in the CDR3. CDR1 and CDR2 (germline): SEHNR, FQNEAQ (reference sequence). Here the CDR3 reads CASSLRQSATNEKLFF. In DNA, the CDR3 is TGTGCCAGCAGCTTACGACAGTCTGCAACTAATGAAAAACTGTTTTTT.

There are a few counts of this clonotype. The chain links TRBV4-3 to TRBJ2-2; 9 bases are shared with TRBD1. The germline CDR1 and CDR2 sequences are LGHNA and YSLEER. Trimming removed 4 bases from V and 4 bases from J; junction bases left unmatched: 4. The CDR3 covers 15 residues. CDR3 protein: CASSRDREGTGELFF. The DNA for the CDR3 is TGCGCCAGCAGCCGGGACAGGGAGGGCACCGGGGAGCTGTTTTTT.

There are a few counts of this clonotype. The V and J genes are TRBV6-5 and TRBJ2-5; D not certain. Germline V lookup: CDR1 MNHEY, CDR2 SVGAGI. V lost 0 bases and J lost 0, with 11 bases in between. This CDR3 region has 16 residues. The CDR3 is CASSYSWGPDQETQYF. DNA of the CDR3: TGTGCCAGCAGTTACTCGTGGGGTCCAGACCAAGAGACCCAGTACTTC.